Each of the 26 T cell receptor beta chains below was sequenced from the same sample in a study of blood T cell repertoires in COVID-19. Method: immunoSEQ multiplex PCR; TCRdb's copy keeps in-frame clones and lacks some. The table shows about 120,000 clones, with 84% occurring only once. Sequences were obtained from peripheral blood. The receptor set was obtained from a woman aged 40 to 55 with acute or convalescent COVID-19.

The chain links TRBV5-1 to TRBJ2-3, with 11 bases fitting TRBD2. Germline V gene data show CDR1 as SGHRS and CDR2 as YFSETQ. The CDR3 covers 17 residues. V was pared by 1 base and J by 4 bases, with 8 bases of the junction left unmatched. The CDR3 sequence: CASSLPRLAGKADTQYF. As DNA, the CDR3 is TGCGCCAGCAGCTTGCCCCGACTAGCGGGGAAGGCAGATACGCAGTATTTT. The whole variable domain, filled in from reference TRBV5-1 and TRBJ2-3, reads KAGVTQTPRYLIKTRGQQVTLSCSPISGHRSVSWYQQTPGQGLQFLFEYFSETQRNKGNFPGRFSGRQFSNSRSEMNVSTLELGDSALYLCASSLPRLAGKADTQYFGPGTRLTVL.

Regarding this clone: The sample has other DNA sequences that encode this CDR3 too. The rearrangement uses TRBV6-1 and TRBJ1-1; D is possibly TRBD1 (6 bases). Per germline, CDR1 MNHNS and CDR2 SASEGT. The V gene lost 2 bases and the J gene lost 5 bases, with 6 bases spanning the gap. The CDR3 sequence is 12 residues long. DNA for the CDR3: TGTGCCAGCAGTGAAAGGGGGACTGAAGCTTTCTTT. This codes for CASSERGTEAFF.

This clone was found once. The rearrangement joins TRBV7-2 to TRBJ2-7; maybe TRBD2 (6 bases). This CDR3 has 13 amino acids. Trimming took 3 bases from V and 7 from J, leaving 13 bases between them. Germline values: CDR1 SGHTA, CDR2 FQGNSA. CDR3 sequence reads: CASSFAAGGEQYF. For the CDR3, the DNA is TGTGCCAGCAGCTTTGCGGCCGGGGGAGAGCAGTACTTC.

In its sample, this clone was seen a few times. The junction and the germline gene differ at one end; a read error may be behind it. The chain recombines TRBV6-1 with TRBJ1-6; 7 bases fit TRBD1. Germline V gene data show CDR1 as MNHNS and CDR2 as SASEGT. The CDR3 spans 13 residues. CDR3 DNA: TGTGCCAGCAGTGAGATCTTGGACAGGCCGGCCCGCTTT. Amino acid sequence: CASSEILDRPARF.

The chain's CDR3 is CANRNPARDSFSTQHF. CDR3 nucleotide sequence: TGCGCCAACAGGAACCCGGCTAGGGACAGCTTTTCCACCCAGCATTTT. The rearrangement links TRBV5-1 to TRBJ1-5; 7 bases line up with TRBD1. The CDR3 runs to 16 residues. With 9 bases clipped from V and 11 bases from J, the junction kept 23 bases outside the gene matches. Germline V gene sequence: CDR1 SGHRS, CDR2 YFSETQ.

In this sample, this clone turned up once. This chain joins TRBV6-5 and TRBJ1-2; D possibly corresponds to TRBD1 (5 bases). The length of the CDR3 is 15 residues. Germline V gives CDR1 MNHEY, CDR2 SVGAGI. Trimming took off 2 bases at V and 3 bases at J, with 13 bases between the two ends. CDR3 sequence: CASSYRDGTYYGYTF. Written as DNA, the CDR3 is TGTGCCAGCAGTTACCGAGACGGGACTTACTATGGCTACACCTTC.

This rearrangement joins TRBV27 to TRBJ2-2; possibly TRBD1 for D (6 bases). The CDR3 is made up of 15 amino acids. Trimming removed 2 bases from V and 5 bases from J, with 12 bases in between. Germline-derived CDR1 and CDR2 are MNHEY and SMNVEV (reference sequence). The chain's CDR3 is CASSLIGGTTGELFF. In nucleotides, the CDR3 is TGTGCCAGCAGTTTAATTGGGGGCACGACCGGGGAGCTGTTTTTT.

The chain carries TRBV30 and TRBJ1-3; TRBD1 matches 7 bases. Per germline, CDR1 GTSNPN and CDR2 SVGIG (reference sequence). This CDR3 is built from 13 residues. V trimming: 4 bases; J trimming: 0 bases; junction bases outside the gene matches: 0. The CDR3 sequence: CAWNRGSGNTIYF. CDR3 DNA sequence: TGTGCCTGGAACAGGGGCTCTGGAAACACCATATATTTT.

This chain uses TRBV5-4 with TRBJ2-1, with D possibly matching TRBD1 (6 bases). CDR1 and CDR2 (germline): SGHNT, YYREEE (reference sequence). The CDR3 has 15 amino acids. Trimming cost V 4 bases and J 13 bases, with 24 bases left between them. The CDR3 DNA reads as TGTGCCAGCAGCCAAAAGACCGGGACACACAGACCTCAGTTCTTC. Amino acid sequence: CASSQKTGTHRPQFF.

V gene TRBV6-5 combines with J gene TRBJ2-1, with D maybe TRBD2 (6 bases). Germline V lookup: CDR1 MNHEY, CDR2 SVGAGI. V lost 7 bases to trimming and J lost 7 bases, with 17 bases between them. The CDR3 runs to 14 residues. CDR3: CASINGLRLNEQFF. The CDR3 coding sequence is TGTGCCAGCATCAACGGACTAAGGTTAAATGAGCAGTTCTTC.

The chain links TRBV7-9 to TRBJ1-4; no firm D call. Per the germline V gene, CDR1 is SEHNR and CDR2 is FQNEAQ (reference sequence). Trimming took off 7 bases at V and 5 bases at J, with 17 bases between the two ends. The CDR3 is made up of 15 amino acids. CDR3 region: CASTPGYSGNEKLFF. The DNA of the CDR3 is TGTGCCAGCACCCCGGGGTACTCGGGGAATGAAAAACTGTTTTTT.

The chain is built from TRBV9 and TRBJ1-6; D perhaps matches TRBD1 (6 bases). Germline V CDR1 and CDR2: SGDLS, YYNGEE. CDR3 length: 17 amino acids. V lost 4 bases to trimming and J lost 5 bases, with 19 bases between them. The CDR3 region is CASSPEIWTADNSPLHF. As DNA, the CDR3 is TGTGCCAGCAGCCCCGAAATATGGACAGCCGATAATTCACCCCTCCACTTT.

Turning to this clone: At the DNA level, this CDR3 is encoded by other sequences in the same sample as well. The gene calls are TRBV7-2 and TRBJ2-3, with 15 bases identical to TRBD2. Germline loops: CDR1 SGHTA, CDR2 FQGNSA. Unmatched junction bases numbered 3, after V lost 1 base and J lost 7 bases. The CDR3 is 16 residues long. The CDR3, as DNA: TGTGCCAGCAGCTTAGGGACTAGCGGGGGGGCGAATACGCAGTATTTT. This translates into CASSLGTSGGANTQYF.

The chain has TRBV12-3 or TRBV12-4 and TRBJ1-1, with no clear D. This CDR3 comprises 11 residues. Trimming removed 5 bases from V and 3 bases from J, with 4 bases in between. The CDR3 loop is CASSLYTEAFF. CDR3 nucleotide sequence: TGTGCCAGCAGTCTTTACACTGAAGCTTTCTTT.

The rearrangement joins TRBV7-8 to TRBJ2-1; the match to TRBD2 covers 14 bases. Looked up from germline, CDR1 is SGHVS and CDR2 is FQNEAQ. The CDR3 runs to 16 residues. Trimming cost V 1 base and J 5 bases; bases outside gene matches: 1. The CDR3 reads CASSLGLAGGDNEQFF. The CDR3 DNA reads TGTGCCAGCAGCTTAGGACTAGCGGGGGGGGACAATGAGCAGTTCTTC.

V and J are TRBV11-2 and TRBJ1-2; weak D call: TRBD1 (6 bases). CDR1 and CDR2 from the germline V gene are SGHAT and FQNNGV. With 0 bases removed from V and 6 bases from J, the gap between germline ends came to 20 bases. The length of the CDR3 is 17 residues. CDR3 loop: CASSLEGRGNPNDGYTF. In DNA, the CDR3 is TGTGCCAGCAGCTTAGAAGGCAGGGGAAACCCCAACGATGGCTACACCTTC.

The gene calls are TRBV14 and TRBJ1-1, with 9 bases matching TRBD1. V lost 4 bases to trimming and J lost 4 bases; unmatched junction nucleotides: 4. The germline gives CDR1 SGHDN, CDR2 FVKESK. The CDR3 length is 14 residues. CDR3 sequence reads: CASSRDRVGTEAFF. Here the CDR3 DNA reads TGTGCCAGCAGCCGGGACAGGGTTGGCACTGAAGCTTTCTTT. Combining the CDR3 with reference TRBV14 and TRBJ1-1 gives the whole variable domain EAGVTQFPSHSVIEKGQTVTLRCDPISGHDNLYWYRRVMGKEIKFLLHFVKESKQDESGMPNNRFLAERTGGTYSTLKVQPAELEDSGVYFCASSRDRVGTEAFFGQGTRLTVV.

The chain employs TRBV19 and TRBJ1-1; D is unclear. The V end lost 5 bases, the J end lost 7 bases, and 11 bases lay between the germline ends. The CDR3 spans 12 residues. Germline-derived CDR1 and CDR2 are LNHDA and SQIVND (reference sequence). CDR3 nucleotide sequence: TGTGCCAGTAGTGCCCGGACTGATGAAGCTTTCTTT. Its translation: CASSARTDEAFF.

This rearrangement joins TRBV12-5 to TRBJ2-6, with no clear D. This CDR3 region has 13 residues. Per germline, CDR1 LGHNT and CDR2 FRNRAP. V lost 6 bases to trimming and J lost 0 bases, with 3 bases between them. Here the CDR3 DNA reads TGTGCTAGTGGCAGCTCTGGGGCCAACGTCCTGACTTTC. This gives the protein CASGSSGANVLTF.

The chain recombines TRBV27 with TRBJ2-3, with 12 bases that match TRBD2. V shed 6 bases, J shed 6 bases, and the junction held 13 bases outside the gene matches. The CDR3 runs 17 residues. Germline V lookup: CDR1 MNHEY, CDR2 SMNVEV (reference sequence). CDR3 coding DNA: TGTGCCAGCAGCTTCTCGACTAGCGGGGGCAGAGCCGATACGCAGTATTTT. It translates to CASSFSTSGGRADTQYF.

This clone was detected only once. This chain connects TRBV10-2 to TRBJ1-5; D remains unclear. V gave up 0 bases and J gave up 0 bases, with 6 bases separating them. This CDR3 has 15 residues. Per the germline V gene, CDR1 is WSHSY and CDR2 is SAAADI. This chain's CDR3 is CASSESLYSNQPQHF. CDR3 nucleotide sequence: TGCGCCAGCAGTGAGTCCCTATATAGCAATCAGCCCCAGCATTTT.

The chain couples TRBV6-5 to TRBJ2-5; 7 bases are a match to TRBD1. CDR3 length: 12 amino acids. The germline gives CDR1 MNHEY, CDR2 SVGAGI. Trimming cost V 5 bases and J 5 bases; bases outside gene matches: 2. CDR3 sequence (DNA): TGTGCCAGCAGTCAGACAGGGGAGACCCAGTACTTC. It yields the protein CASSQTGETQYF.

This clone has only one observation. The V call is TRBV7-9, the J call TRBJ1-4; D unresolved. V was pared by 8 bases and J by 10 bases, with 14 bases between. Germline CDR1 reads SEHNR; CDR2 reads FQNEAQ (reference sequence). The CDR3 has 12 residues. For the CDR3, the DNA is TGTGCCAGCGAAGAGGTAGTCGGAAAACTGTTTTTT. This encodes CASEEVVGKLFF.

This clone was detected only once. The chain links TRBV7-2 to TRBJ2-3, with 7 bases matching TRBD2. The CDR3 has 15 amino acids. Trimming cost V 7 bases and J 4 bases; bases outside gene matches: 11. From germline, CDR1 is SGHTA and CDR2 FQGNSA. The CDR3 sequence is CASIRLAGSPDTQYF. CDR3 DNA sequence: TGTGCCAGCATCCGACTAGCAGGTAGCCCAGATACGCAGTATTTT.

Only a few counts were recorded for this clone. The chain employs TRBV2 and TRBJ1-2; weak D call: TRBD1 (6 bases). The V and J ends lost 4 bases and 0 bases respectively, with 12 bases between them. The CDR3 is 15 amino acids. Germline V gene data show CDR1 as SNHLY and CDR2 as FYNNEI. CDR3: CASSADRYTNYGYTF. CDR3 in DNA: TGTGCCAGCAGTGCCGACAGGTATACTAACTATGGCTACACCTTC.

The chain recombines TRBV6-5 with TRBJ1-1; D remains unclear. Germline CDR1 and CDR2: MNHEY and SVGAGI. There are 15 residues in the CDR3. V lost 0 bases to trimming and J lost 6 bases, with 14 bases between them. CDR3 sequence: CASSYSLTAYSEAFF. Here the CDR3 DNA reads TGTGCCAGCAGTTACTCCTTGACTGCCTATTCTGAAGCTTTCTTT.